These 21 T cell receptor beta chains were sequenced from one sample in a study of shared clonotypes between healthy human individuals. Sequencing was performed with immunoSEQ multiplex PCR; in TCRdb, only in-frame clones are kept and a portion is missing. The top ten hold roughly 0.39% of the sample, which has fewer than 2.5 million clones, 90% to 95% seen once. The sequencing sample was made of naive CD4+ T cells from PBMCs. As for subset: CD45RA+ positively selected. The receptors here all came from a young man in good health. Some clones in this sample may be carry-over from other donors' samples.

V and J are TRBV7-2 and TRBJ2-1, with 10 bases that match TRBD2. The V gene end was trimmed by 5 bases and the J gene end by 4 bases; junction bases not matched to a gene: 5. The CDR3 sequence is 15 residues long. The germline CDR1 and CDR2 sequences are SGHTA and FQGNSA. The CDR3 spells CASSKEAGGYNEQFF. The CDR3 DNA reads TGTGCCAGCAGCAAAGAAGCGGGAGGGTACAATGAGCAGTTCTTC.

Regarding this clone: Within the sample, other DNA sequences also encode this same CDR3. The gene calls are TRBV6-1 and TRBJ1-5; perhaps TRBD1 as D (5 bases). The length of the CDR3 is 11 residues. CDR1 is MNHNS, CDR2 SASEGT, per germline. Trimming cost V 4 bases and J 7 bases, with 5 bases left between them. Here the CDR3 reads CASSGGQPQHF. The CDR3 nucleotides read TGTGCCAGCAGTGGGGGGCAGCCCCAGCATTTT.

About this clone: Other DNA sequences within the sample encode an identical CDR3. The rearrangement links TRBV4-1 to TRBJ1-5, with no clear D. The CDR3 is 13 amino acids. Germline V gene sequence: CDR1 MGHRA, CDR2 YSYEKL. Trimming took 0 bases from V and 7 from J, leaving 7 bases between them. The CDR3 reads CASSQDPYQPQHF. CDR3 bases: TGCGCCAGCAGCCAAGACCCGTACCAGCCCCAGCATTTT.

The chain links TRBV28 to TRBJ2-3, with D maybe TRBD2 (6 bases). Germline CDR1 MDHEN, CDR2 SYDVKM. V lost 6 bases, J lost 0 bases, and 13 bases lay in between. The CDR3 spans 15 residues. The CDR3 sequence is CASSQLGGSTDTQYF. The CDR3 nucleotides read TGTGCCAGCAGCCAATTGGGGGGAAGCACAGATACGCAGTATTTT.

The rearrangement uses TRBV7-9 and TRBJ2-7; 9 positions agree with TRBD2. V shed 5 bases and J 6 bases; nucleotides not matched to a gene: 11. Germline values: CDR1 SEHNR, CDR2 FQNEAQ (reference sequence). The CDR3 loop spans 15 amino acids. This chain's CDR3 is CASSPGGTSRSEQYF. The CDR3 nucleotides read TGTGCCAGCAGCCCAGGCGGGACTAGCAGATCCGAGCAGTACTTC.

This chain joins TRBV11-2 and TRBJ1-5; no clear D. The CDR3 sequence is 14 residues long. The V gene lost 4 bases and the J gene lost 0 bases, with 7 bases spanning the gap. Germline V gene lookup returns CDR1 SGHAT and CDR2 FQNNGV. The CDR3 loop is CASSSMNSNQPQHF. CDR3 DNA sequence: TGTGCCAGCAGCTCTATGAATAGCAATCAGCCCCAGCATTTT.

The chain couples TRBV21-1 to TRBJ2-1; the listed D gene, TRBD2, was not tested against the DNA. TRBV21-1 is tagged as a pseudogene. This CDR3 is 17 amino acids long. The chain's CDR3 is CASSKARGTSGYNEQFF. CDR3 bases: TGTGCCAGCAGCAAAGCGCGAGGGACTAGCGGCTACAATGAGCAGTTCTTC.

The CDR3, as DNA: TGTGCCAGCTCATCAATGACTAGCGGCCCTATTGACAATGAGCAGTTCTTC. It yields the protein CASSSMTSGPIDNEQFF. This chain links TRBV18 with TRBJ2-1, with TRBD2 matching 9 bases. V dropped 5 bases and J dropped 5; count of bases not matched to a gene: 13. Germline V gene data show CDR1 as KGHSH and CDR2 as LQKENI. The CDR3 is 17 amino acids.

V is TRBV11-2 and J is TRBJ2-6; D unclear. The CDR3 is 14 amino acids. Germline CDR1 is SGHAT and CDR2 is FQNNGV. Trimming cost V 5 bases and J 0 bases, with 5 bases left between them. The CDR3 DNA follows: TGTGCCAGCAGCCAAACCTCTGGGGCCAACGTCCTGACTTTC. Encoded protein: CASSQTSGANVLTF.

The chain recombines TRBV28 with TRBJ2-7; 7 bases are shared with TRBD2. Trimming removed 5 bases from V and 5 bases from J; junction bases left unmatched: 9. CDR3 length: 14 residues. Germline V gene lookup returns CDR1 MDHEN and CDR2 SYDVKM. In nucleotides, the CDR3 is TGTGCCAGCAGTCCGGGCGGGAGAGCGGACGAGCAGTACTTC. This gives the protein CASSPGGRADEQYF.

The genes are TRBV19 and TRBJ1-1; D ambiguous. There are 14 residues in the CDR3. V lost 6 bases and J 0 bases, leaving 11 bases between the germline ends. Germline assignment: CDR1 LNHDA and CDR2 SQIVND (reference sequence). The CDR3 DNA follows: TGTGCCAGTAGACAAGTCATGGTGAACACTGAAGCTTTCTTT. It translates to CASRQVMVNTEAFF.

CDR3 coding DNA: TGTGCCAGCAGGACCTCAGTCGGAATTGGTGGGGGTGGCTACACCTTC. Encoded protein: CASRTSVGIGGGGYTF. This chain uses TRBV2 with TRBJ1-2; TRBD1 is a possible D gene (5 bases). Trimming pared 6 bases from V and 7 bases from J, leaving 24 bases between. This CDR3 is 16 amino acids long. Germline CDR1 is SNHLY and CDR2 is FYNNEI.

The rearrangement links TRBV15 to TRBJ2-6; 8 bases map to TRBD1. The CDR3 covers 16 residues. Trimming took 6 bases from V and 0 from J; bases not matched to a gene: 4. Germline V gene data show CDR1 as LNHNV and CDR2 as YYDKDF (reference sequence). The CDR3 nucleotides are TGTGCCACCAGGACAGGGGAGACCTCTGGGGCCAACGTCCTGACTTTC. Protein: CATRTGETSGANVLTF.

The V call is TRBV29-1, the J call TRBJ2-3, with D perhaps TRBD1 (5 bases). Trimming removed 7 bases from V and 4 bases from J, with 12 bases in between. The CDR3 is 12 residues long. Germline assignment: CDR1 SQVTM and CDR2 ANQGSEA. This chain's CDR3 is CSAGHSADTQYF. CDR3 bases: TGCAGCGCCGGACATTCTGCAGATACGCAGTATTTT.

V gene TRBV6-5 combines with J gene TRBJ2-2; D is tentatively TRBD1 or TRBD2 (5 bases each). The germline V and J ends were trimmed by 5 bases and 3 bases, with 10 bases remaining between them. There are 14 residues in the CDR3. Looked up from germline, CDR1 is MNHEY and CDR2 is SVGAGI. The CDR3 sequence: CASSRDGYTGELFF. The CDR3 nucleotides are TGTGCCAGCAGTCGGGACGGTTACACCGGGGAGCTGTTTTTT.

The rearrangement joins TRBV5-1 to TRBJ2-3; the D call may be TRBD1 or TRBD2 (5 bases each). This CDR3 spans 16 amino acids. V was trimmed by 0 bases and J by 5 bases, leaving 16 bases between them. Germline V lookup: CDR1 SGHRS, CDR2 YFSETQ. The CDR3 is CASSLGRGMEVDTQYF. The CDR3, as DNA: TGCGCCAGCAGCTTGGGTAGGGGAATGGAGGTAGATACGCAGTATTTT.

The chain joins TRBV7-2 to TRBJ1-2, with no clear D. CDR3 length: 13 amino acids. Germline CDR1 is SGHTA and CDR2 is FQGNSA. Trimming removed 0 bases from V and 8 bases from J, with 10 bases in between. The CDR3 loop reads CASSLAWVGGYTF. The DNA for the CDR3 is TGTGCCAGCAGCTTAGCGTGGGTCGGAGGCTACACCTTC.

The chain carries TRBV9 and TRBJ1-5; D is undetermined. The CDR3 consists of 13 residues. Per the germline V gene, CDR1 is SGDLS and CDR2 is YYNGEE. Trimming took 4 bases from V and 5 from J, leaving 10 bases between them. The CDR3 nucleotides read TGTGCCAGCAGCCCTGACGACGATCAGCCCCAGCATTTT. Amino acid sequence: CASSPDDDQPQHF.

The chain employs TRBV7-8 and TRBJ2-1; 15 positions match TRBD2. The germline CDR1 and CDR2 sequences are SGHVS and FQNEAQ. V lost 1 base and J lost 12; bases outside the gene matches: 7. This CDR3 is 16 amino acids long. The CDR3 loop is CASSLVPGTSGGRQFF. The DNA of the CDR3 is TGTGCCAGCAGCTTAGTCCCCGGGACTAGCGGGGGGAGGCAGTTCTTC. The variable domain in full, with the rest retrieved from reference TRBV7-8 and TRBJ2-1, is GAGVSQSPRYKVAKRGQDVALRCDPISGHVSLFWYQQALGQGPEFLTYFQNEAQLDKSGLPSDRFFAERPEGSVSTLKIQRTQQEDSAVYLCASSLVPGTSGGRQFFGPGTRLTVL.

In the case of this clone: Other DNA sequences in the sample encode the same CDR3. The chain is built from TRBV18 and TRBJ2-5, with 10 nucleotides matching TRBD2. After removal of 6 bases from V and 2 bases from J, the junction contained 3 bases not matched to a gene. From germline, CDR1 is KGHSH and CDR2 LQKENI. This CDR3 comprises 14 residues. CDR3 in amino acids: CASSPTSGQETQYF. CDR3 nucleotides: TGTGCCAGCTCCCCGACTAGCGGGCAAGAGACCCAGTACTTC.

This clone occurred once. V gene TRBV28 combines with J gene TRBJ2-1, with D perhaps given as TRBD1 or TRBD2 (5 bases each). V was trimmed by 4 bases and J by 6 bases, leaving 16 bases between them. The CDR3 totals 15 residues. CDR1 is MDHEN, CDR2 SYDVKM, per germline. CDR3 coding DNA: TGTGCCAGCAGTTCCCCCGGGACCCTCAGCAATGAGCAGTTCTTC. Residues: CASSSPGTLSNEQFF. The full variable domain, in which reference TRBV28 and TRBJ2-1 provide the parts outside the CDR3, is DVKVTQSSRYLVKRTGEKVFLECVQDMDHENMFWYRQDPGLGLRLIYFSYDVKMKEKGDIPEGYSVSREKKERFSLILESASTNQTSMYLCASSSPGTLSNEQFFGPGTRLTVL.